This TCR beta chain was obtained from a study of regulatory T cells in long-lasting Graves disease. Study background: Patients with new Graves' disease had used antithyroid drugs below 3 months.

In its sample, this clonotype was seen many times. The antigen is not known. Overall study findings and caveats: Persistent disease favored TRBV28, TRBJ1-2 and TRBJ2-5.

Time point here: newly diagnosed GD, antithyroid drugs for less than 3 months. RNA extracted from PBMCs served as the sequencing template. All patients originated from an endocrinology department located in Xi'an, China. Germline assignment: CDR1 KGHSH and CDR2 LQKENI. The CDR3 length is 15 residues. V shed 3 bases and J shed 3 bases, with 14 bases lying between them. iRepertoire HTBI primers and Arm-PCR of CDR3 regions built TCR beta libraries. From the multiplex PCR reads, TCRdb called clonotypes with MiXCR, one entry per CDR3 protein. This table has under 300,000 distinct CDR3 sequences, around 19% appearing once.

The chain has TRBV18 and TRBJ1-1; D is unclear. The source of this sequence is a female donor with Graves disease. Sequenced material: peripheral blood mononuclear cells (PBMCs), taken at new diagnosis, from a patient treated with antithyroid drugs. CDR3: CASSPGRGRDTEAFF. CDR3 nucleotides: TGTGCCAGCTCACCGGGCCGAGGGAGGGACACTGAAGCTTTCTTT. Full variable domain (rest looked up from reference TRBV18 and TRBJ1-1): NAGVMQNPRHLVRRRGQEARLRCSPMKGHSHVYWYRQLPEEGLKFMVYLQKENIIDESGMPKERFSAEFPKEGPSILRIQQVVRGDSAAYFCASSPGRGRDTEAFFGQGTRLTVV.